This TCR beta chain comes out of a study of cytomegalovirus exposure and HLA in healthy donors. The primer mix had 60 Vbeta and 13 Jbeta primers. Sequencing was performed with immunoSEQ multiplex PCR; in TCRdb, only in-frame clones are kept and a portion is missing. Altogether roughly 200,000 clones are present, about three quarters being singletons, with the ten largest covering around 6%. The germline CDR1 and CDR2 sequences are SGHTA and FQGTGA. With 5 bases removed from V and 1 base from J, the gap between germline ends came to 12 bases. This CDR3 has 14 amino acids. The sequenced sample consisted of PBMCs. The chain links TRBV7-3 to TRBJ2-7, with D possibly matching TRBD2 (5 bases). The TCR originated in a man between 40 and 49 years old in good health and CMV-seronegative. CDR3 region: CASSQLGGSYEQYF. Written as DNA, the CDR3 is TGTGCCAGCAGCCAACTAGGCGGATCCTACGAGCAGTACTTC. The full variable domain, its missing parts supplied by reference TRBV7-3 and TRBJ2-7, is GAGVSQTPSNKVTEKGKYVELRCDPISGHTALYWYRQSLGQGPEFLIYFQGTGAADDSGLPNDRFFAVRPEGSVSTLKIQRTERGDSAVYLCASSQLGGSYEQYFGPGTRLTVT.